A selection of T cell receptor beta chains follows, all from one sample in a study of long-term antiretroviral therapy in people with HIV. Data came from immunoSEQ multiplex PCR; TCRdb stores just in-frame clones and leaves some out. Of about 20,000 clones detected, 75% to 90% appear once; the ten largest clones hold 7% to 9%. Sequences were derived from unsorted PBMCs, sampled 1.2 years after starting antiretroviral therapy. These receptors were taken from a middle-aged woman with HIV. Each CDR3 is given with its conserved first and last residue. Fields, in order: V gene, CDR3 length, CDR3 protein.

v_call: TRBV11-3
cdr3_length: 13
cdr3_aa: CASSLLDGETQYF

v_call: TRBV15
cdr3_length: 16
cdr3_aa: CATSRATGDAPWIQYF

v_call: TRBV7-2
cdr3_length: 18
cdr3_aa: CASSLGPPGQGGGTEAFF

v_call: TRBV2
cdr3_length: 13
cdr3_aa: CASSDVGMVEQYF

v_call: TRBV7-9
cdr3_length: 17
cdr3_aa: CASGSPRGLADTGELFF

v_call: TRBV19
cdr3_length: 14
cdr3_aa: CASSIGAGGYEQYF

v_call: TRBV25-1
cdr3_length: 14
cdr3_aa: CASSRFSSYNEQFF

v_call: TRBV19
cdr3_length: 16
cdr3_aa: CASSGAGTGSNQPQHF

v_call: TRBV28
cdr3_length: 13
cdr3_aa: CASKGAAPYEQYF

v_call: TRBV10-3
cdr3_length: 15
cdr3_aa: CAISESGGGHYGYTF

v_call: TRBV2
cdr3_length: 17
cdr3_aa: CASRERLAVFSTDTQYF

v_call: TRBV19
cdr3_length: 13
cdr3_aa: CASSIEPKAGQYF

v_call: TRBV9
cdr3_length: 14
cdr3_aa: CASSEPGNTGELFF

v_call: TRBV7-9
cdr3_length: 15
cdr3_aa: CASSLVSTLSDEQYF

v_call: TRBV4-3
cdr3_length: 15
cdr3_aa: CASSQGGTVNEKLFF

v_call: TRBV7-9
cdr3_length: 16
cdr3_aa: CASSSTGTGVTGELFF

v_call: TRBV9
cdr3_length: 15
cdr3_aa: CASSSLGTANEKLFF

v_call: TRBV18
cdr3_length: 16
cdr3_aa: CASSPATQGGAGGYTF

v_call: TRBV6-5
cdr3_length: 13
cdr3_aa: CASSPRGLGEQYF

v_call: TRBV25-1
cdr3_length: 12
cdr3_aa: CASSTGGYEQYF

v_call: TRBV19
cdr3_length: 12
cdr3_aa: CASHQGWTEAFF

v_call: TRBV19
cdr3_length: 14
cdr3_aa: CASSIQRESGEQFF